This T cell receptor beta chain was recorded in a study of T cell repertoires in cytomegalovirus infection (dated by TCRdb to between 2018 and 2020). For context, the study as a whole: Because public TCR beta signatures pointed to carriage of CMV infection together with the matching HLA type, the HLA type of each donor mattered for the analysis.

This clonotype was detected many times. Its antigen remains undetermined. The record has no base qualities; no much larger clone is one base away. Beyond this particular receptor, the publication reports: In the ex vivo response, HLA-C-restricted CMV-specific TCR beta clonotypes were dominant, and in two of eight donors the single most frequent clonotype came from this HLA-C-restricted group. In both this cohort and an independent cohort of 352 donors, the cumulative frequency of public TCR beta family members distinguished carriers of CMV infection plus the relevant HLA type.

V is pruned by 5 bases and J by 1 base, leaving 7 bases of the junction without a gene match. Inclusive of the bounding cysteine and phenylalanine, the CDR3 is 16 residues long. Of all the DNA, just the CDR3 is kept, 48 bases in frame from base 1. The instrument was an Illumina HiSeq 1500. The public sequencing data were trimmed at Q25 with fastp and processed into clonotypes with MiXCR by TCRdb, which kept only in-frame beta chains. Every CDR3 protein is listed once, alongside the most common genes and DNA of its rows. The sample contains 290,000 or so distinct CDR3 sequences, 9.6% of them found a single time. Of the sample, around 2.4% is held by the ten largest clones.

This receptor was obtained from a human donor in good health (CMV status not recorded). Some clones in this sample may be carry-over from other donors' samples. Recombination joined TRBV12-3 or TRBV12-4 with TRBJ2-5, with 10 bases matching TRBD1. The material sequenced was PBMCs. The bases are TGTGCCAGCAGTCCAATAGACAGGGGGCCCCAAGAGACCCAGTACTTC. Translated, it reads CASSPIDRGPQETQYF.